Sequencing of this T cell receptor beta chain was carried out in a study of memory CD4+ T cells and cytomegalovirus serostatus. General observations from the study: Each of 55 to 80 CMV-associated TCRbeta sequences occurred in one to five individuals.

Single viable CD3+CD4+CD8-CD45RO+ cells were sorted as the memory CD4+ T cells. Serum IgG to CMV pp150, pp28, p38 and p52 defined serostatus. Total CD4+ T cells were enriched by CD4 positive selection. In regard to this clone: Its antigen is currently unknown.

Original analysis: After removing out-of-frame reads, 2.3 million or so distinct TCRbeta sequences remained. Libraries were prepared by immunoSEQ multiplex PCR; TCRdb keeps only in-frame clonotypes and omits some of them. V, J and clone size are those of that table, while D and trimming were read from the DNA. The sample records 35,000 to 50,000 clones, about 79% being singletons. This TCR came from an adult in good health and CMV-seronegative. The source material was memory CD4+ T cells from blood.

In DNA form, the CDR3 reads TGTGCCAGCAGCGCTGCGGGGGGAGAAGAGACCCAGTACTTC. This sequence encodes CASSAAGGEETQYF. This chain joins TRBV5-4 and TRBJ2-5, with TRBD2 matching over 8 bases. The CDR3 is made up of 14 amino acids. Germline CDR1 SGHNT, CDR2 YYREEE (reference sequence). With 4 bases clipped from V and 3 bases from J, the junction kept 5 bases outside the gene matches.